This TCR beta chain was obtained from a study of blood T cell repertoires in COVID-19. Study in general: Italy, Spain and the United States were the sources of the convalescent and acute COVID-19 samples.

Participants were aged roughly 18 to 100 years from around 24 US areas. Cohort assignment relied on participant-reported clinical history. Recovered status applied to Cohort 3 donors who had two consecutive negative PCRs. It also applied to those with clearance or with symptom resolution. The protocol was immunoSEQ multiplex PCR, while the TCRdb copy is restricted to in-frame clones and leaves out a portion. Seen here are approximately 300,000 clones, 70% to 90% observed once, and the top ten hold 5.5% to 6%. The germline V and J ends were trimmed by 7 bases and 4 bases, with 13 bases remaining between them. The CDR3 is 13 amino acids.

The rearrangement links TRBV12-3 or TRBV12-4 to TRBJ1-2; D may be TRBD1 (5 bases). The sample taken for sequencing was PBMCs or T cells enriched from blood (not recorded which). This sequence was found in a woman aged 30 to 39 who had recovered from COVID-19. The CDR3 spells CASTLGVTYGYTF. The CDR3 DNA reads as TGTGCCAGCACCTTAGGGGTTACCTATGGCTACACCTTC.